By share, the clone carrying this T cell receptor (beta chain) ranks as medium-sized. No antigen is known for it. V lost 5 bases to trimming and J lost 3 bases; unmatched junction nucleotides: 8. Germline CDR1 is MNHEY and CDR2 is SMNVEV (reference sequence). The CDR3 length is 16 residues. TCRdb re-called the 5' RACE reads with MiXCR, one entry per CDR3 protein. The sample comprises some 4,000 distinct CDR3 sequences, about 16% of which are singletons, and 2% to 2.5% rests with the top ten. The data stem from a study of T-cell memory formation after mild COVID-19. Overall study context: Largely, TCR clusters stayed within a single donor.

Findings and limits, study-wide: Clones shrinking between day 15 and 85 showed a balanced CD4/CD8 split, and those that grew later tilted toward CD4+. Some SARS-CoV-2-responding clones were already detected in memory before infection. Shrinking CD4+ clones were chiefly CM and EM; CD8+ ones were chiefly EMRA.

The TCR sequence derives from an adult who had mild COVID-19 (a few samples of this study predate the infection). Cell type and time point are not known. Sequenced sample: PBMCs or a T cell subset sorted from them (not recorded which). The chain combines TRBV27 with TRBJ1-5, with 9 bases identical to TRBD1. DNA of the CDR3: TGTGCCAGCAGTCCATCGGGACAGGGAATCAATCAGCCCCAGCATTTT. It translates to CASSPSGQGINQPQHF.